This is a list of T cell receptor beta chains from one sample in a study of follicular helper T cells after annual influenza vaccination. TCRdb's copy holds only in-frame clones and misses some; the assay was immunoSEQ multiplex PCR. The profile shows nearly 15,000 clones, around 85% of them singletons. This material consisted of CXCR5+ CD38- circulating T follicular helper cells from blood, taken 7 days after influenza vaccination. The source of these receptors is an adult who received the influenza vaccine. CDR3s include the opening cysteine and the closing phenylalanine or tryptophan. D genes are given only for firm matches.

d_gene: TRBD2
v_gene: TRBV7-8
CDR3aa: CASSWASGSYEQYF

d_gene: .
v_gene: TRBV29-1
CDR3aa: CSVDFQGQETQYF

d_gene: TRBD1
v_gene: TRBV7-3
CDR3aa: CASSLTGQGNEQYF

d_gene: .
v_gene: TRBV6-5
CDR3aa: CASSRTGRDDTQYF

d_gene: TRBD1
v_gene: TRBV18
CDR3aa: CASSRQGGDNSPLHF

d_gene: TRBD2
v_gene: TRBV28
CDR3aa: CASSSPGSAGVHNEQFF

d_gene: TRBD1
v_gene: TRBV7-2
CDR3aa: CASSLGGQAAPTQHF

d_gene: .
v_gene: TRBV28
CDR3aa: CASSPQQGYEQYF

d_gene: .
v_gene: TRBV13
CDR3aa: CAPSRTEAAYEQYF

d_gene: .
v_gene: TRBV11-2
CDR3aa: CASSLHLASYNEQFF

d_gene: .
v_gene: TRBV7-2
CDR3aa: CASSRTGTENNEQFF

d_gene: TRBD2
v_gene: TRBV7-3
CDR3aa: CASSLMASGDEQFF

d_gene: TRBD1
v_gene: TRBV12-5
CDR3aa: CASGPGGETQYF

d_gene: TRBD1
v_gene: TRBV7-2
CDR3aa: CASSFDRVYTGELFF

d_gene: TRBD1
v_gene: TRBV6-1
CDR3aa: CASTGQQNQPQHF

d_gene: TRBD1
v_gene: TRBV2
CDR3aa: CASSWTGTNEQYF

d_gene: TRBD2
v_gene: TRBV5-4
CDR3aa: CASSSAGSSGSGTDTQYF

d_gene: .
v_gene: TRBV28
CDR3aa: CASSFGYGAGRQPQHF

d_gene: .
v_gene: TRBV5-4
CDR3aa: CASSFGGAKGEKLFF

d_gene: .
v_gene: TRBV28
CDR3aa: CASRGGRGYGYTF

d_gene: .
v_gene: TRBV7-2
CDR3aa: CASSPENRAGNTIYF

d_gene: .
v_gene: TRBV6-6
CDR3aa: CASSPLASSDSYEQYF

d_gene: .
v_gene: TRBV28
CDR3aa: CASSLVQGQPQHF

d_gene: .
v_gene: TRBV27
CDR3aa: CASSPNRDARGYTF

d_gene: TRBD1
v_gene: TRBV5-1
CDR3aa: CASSPGQTYSPLHF

d_gene: .
v_gene: TRBV6-1
CDR3aa: CASSEARAEAFF

d_gene: .
v_gene: TRBV5-6
CDR3aa: CASSLRGITDTQYF

d_gene: .
v_gene: TRBV19
CDR3aa: CASSILNNEQFF

d_gene: TRBD1
v_gene: TRBV6-5
CDR3aa: CASSYGGGTVVEKLFF

d_gene: .
v_gene: TRBV28
CDR3aa: CASATGRAQYF

d_gene: TRBD2
v_gene: TRBV5-1
CDR3aa: CASSLGSSGFRETQYF

d_gene: .
v_gene: TRBV11-2
CDR3aa: CASSPRQNTEAFF

d_gene: TRBD1
v_gene: TRBV5-1
CDR3aa: CASSLAGQGNYEQYF

d_gene: TRBD1
v_gene: TRBV30
CDR3aa: CACYPTGVGNTIYF

d_gene: .
v_gene: TRBV9
CDR3aa: CASSVVPGSGANVLTF

d_gene: .
v_gene: TRBV5-1
CDR3aa: CASSLLQINTGELFF